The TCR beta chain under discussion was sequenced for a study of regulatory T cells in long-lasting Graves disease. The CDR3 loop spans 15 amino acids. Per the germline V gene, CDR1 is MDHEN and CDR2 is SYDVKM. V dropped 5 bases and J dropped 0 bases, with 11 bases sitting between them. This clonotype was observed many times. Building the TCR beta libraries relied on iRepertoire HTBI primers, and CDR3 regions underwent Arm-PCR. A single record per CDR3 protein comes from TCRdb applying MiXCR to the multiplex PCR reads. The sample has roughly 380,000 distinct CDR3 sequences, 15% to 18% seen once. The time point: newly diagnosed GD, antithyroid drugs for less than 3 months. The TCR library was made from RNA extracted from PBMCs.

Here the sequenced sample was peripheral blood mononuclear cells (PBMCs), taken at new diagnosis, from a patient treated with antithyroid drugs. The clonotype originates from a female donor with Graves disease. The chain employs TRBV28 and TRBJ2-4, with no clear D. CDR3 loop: CASSAFILAKNIQYF. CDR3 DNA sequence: TGTGCCAGCAGTGCTTTTATACTAGCCAAAAACATTCAGTACTTC.